This entry concerns a single T cell receptor beta chain. The table came from immunoSEQ multiplex PCR; TCRdb's copy has only in-frame clones and leaves some out. The sample carries 500,000 to 850,000 clones, around 87% recorded once. Germline V gene lookup returns CDR1 SGHTA and CDR2 FQGNSA. This CDR3 has 15 amino acids. The V gene end was trimmed by 4 bases and the J gene end by 0 bases; junction bases not matched to a gene: 6. This entry belongs to a study of shared T cell receptors in the human thymus. Another study also made use of these data, one on human thymus T cells. As that study records: Corrective cardiac operations yielded the resected thymus tissue. Among thymic and blood repertoires, usage of V and J genes appeared biased.

Sequencing was performed on thymocytes. The J gene is TRBJ2-7, the V gene TRBV7-2; TRBD1 agrees at 7 bases. This clonotype was sampled from a boy less than two years old with a congenital heart defect. In DNA, the CDR3 is TGTGCCAGCAGCTCAACCCGGGACAGCTCCTACGAGCAGTACTTC. It encodes CASSSTRDSSYEQYF.